This T cell receptor (beta chain) appears in the sequencing data of a study of cytomegalovirus exposure and HLA in healthy donors. With regard to this clone: The antigen is not known.

With 60 Vbeta and 13 Jbeta primers, the PCR was carried out. This table comes from immunoSEQ multiplex PCR, and its TCRdb copy is limited to in-frame clones, with some not included. The sample includes 110,000 to 150,000 clones, around three quarters of them seen just once. Study-level findings and limits: In a later analysis, 15,000 to 20,000 TCR beta sequences were associated with HLA alleles at 0.05 false discovery rate. A prior analysis recorded that most TCR beta V segments were productive about 87% or about 30% of the time. Reportedly, TCR beta sequences accurately predicted HLA-A and HLA-B alleles in most subjects. TCR beta V- and J-gene trimming was later associated with a missense DCLRE1C variant.

The V gene lost 0 bases and the J gene lost 6 bases, with 15 bases spanning the gap. The CDR3 is 15 amino acids. Germline V gene data show CDR1 as WNHNN and CDR2 as SYGVQD (reference sequence). The J gene is TRBJ2-7, the V gene TRBV10-1, with D perhaps matching TRBD2 (6 bases). Specimen: PBMCs. The sequence was collected from a man aged 35 to 55 in good health and CMV-seronegative. The CDR3 sequence: CASSESRVSGVEQYF. Written as DNA, the CDR3 is TGCGCCAGCAGTGAGTCGAGGGTTTCGGGAGTCGAGCAGTACTTC.